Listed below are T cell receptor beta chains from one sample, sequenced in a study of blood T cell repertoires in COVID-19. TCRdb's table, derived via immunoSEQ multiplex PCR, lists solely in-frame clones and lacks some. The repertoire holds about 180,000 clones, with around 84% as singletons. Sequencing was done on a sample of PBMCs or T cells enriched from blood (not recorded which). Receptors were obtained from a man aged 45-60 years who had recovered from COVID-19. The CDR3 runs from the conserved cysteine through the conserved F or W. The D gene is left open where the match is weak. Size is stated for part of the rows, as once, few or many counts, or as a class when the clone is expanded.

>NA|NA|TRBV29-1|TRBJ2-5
TGCAGCATGGTAGGGGGCCAAGAGACCCAGTACTTC
CSMVGGQETQYF
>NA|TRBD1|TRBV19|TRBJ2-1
TGTGCCAGTAGCAACGCCCCGATACAGGGGTTCACCTACAATGAGCAGTTCTTC
CASSNAPIQGFTYNEQFF
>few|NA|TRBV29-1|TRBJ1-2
TGCAGCGTTGAAGGAGGGCACGGCTACACCTTC
CSVEGGHGYTF
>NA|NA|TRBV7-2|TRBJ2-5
TGTGCCAGCAGTCGCGCGGTCTTACAAGAGACCCAGTACTTC
CASSRAVLQETQYF
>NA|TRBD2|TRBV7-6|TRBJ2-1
TGTGCCAGCAGCAGACAGGCTAGCGGGGGGGCGGGCAATGAGCAGTTCTTC
CASSRQASGGAGNEQFF
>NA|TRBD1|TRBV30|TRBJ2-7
TGTGCCTGGGACGGGACAGGTTCCTACGAGCAGTACTTC
CAWDGTGSYEQYF
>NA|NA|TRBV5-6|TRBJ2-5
TGTGCCAGCAGCTTGTACCTCCAGGGCGGTGAGACCCAGTACTTC
CASSLYLQGGETQYF
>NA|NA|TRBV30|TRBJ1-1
TGTGCCTGGAGTGTAGGCAGGGTAGGTGAAGCTTTCTTT
CAWSVGRVGEAFF
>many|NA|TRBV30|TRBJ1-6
TGTGCCTGGAGAGAGAATTCACCCCTCCACTTT
CAWRENSPLHF
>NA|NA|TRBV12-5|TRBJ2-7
TGTGCTAGTGGCGGGGACACCGGCTACGAGCAGTACTTC
CASGGDTGYEQYF
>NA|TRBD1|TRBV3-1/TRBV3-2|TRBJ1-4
TGTGCCAGCAGCCAGCCGGGACAGGGGCGGTCAAAACTGTTTTTT
CASSQPGQGRSKLFF
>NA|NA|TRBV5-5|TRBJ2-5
TGTGCCAGCAGCGTAGCGTACCAAGAGACCCAGTACTTC
CASSVAYQETQYF
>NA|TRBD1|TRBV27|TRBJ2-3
TGTGCCAGCAGTTGGACAGGGGGCACAGATACGCAGTATTTT
CASSWTGGTDTQYF
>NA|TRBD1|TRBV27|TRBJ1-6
TGTGCCAGCACCTCGGACAGGGGAAGTTCACCCCTCCACTTT
CASTSDRGSSPLHF
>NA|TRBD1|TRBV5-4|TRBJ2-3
TGTGCCAGCAGCTGGCAGGGGGCTAGCACAGATACGCAGTATTTT
CASSWQGASTDTQYF
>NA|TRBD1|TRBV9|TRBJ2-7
TGTGCCAGCAGCGAGGCCGGGACAGGAGCCTACGAGCAGTACTTC
CASSEAGTGAYEQYF
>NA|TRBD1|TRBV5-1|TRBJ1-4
TGCGCCAGCAGCTTGAGGACAGGGGATAATGAAAAACTGTTTTTT
CASSLRTGDNEKLFF
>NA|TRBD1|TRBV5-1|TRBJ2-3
TGCGCCAGCAGCTTGGAACAGGGGCAAGATACGCAGTATTTT
CASSLEQGQDTQYF
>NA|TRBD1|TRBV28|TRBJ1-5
TGTGCCAGCAGTAAACTACAGGGGAGGCAGCCCCAGCATTTT
CASSKLQGRQPQHF
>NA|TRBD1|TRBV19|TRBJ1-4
TGTGCCAGTAGTATCTACGACAGGGTGGTAGAAAAACTGTTTTTT
CASSIYDRVVEKLFF
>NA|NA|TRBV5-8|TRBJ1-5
TGTGCCAGCAGCAGGACGGGGAGCAATCAGCCCCAGCATTTT
CASSRTGSNQPQHF
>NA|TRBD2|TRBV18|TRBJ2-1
TGTGCCAGCTCCCCTAGCGGGGGGTACAATGAGCAGTTCTTC
CASSPSGGYNEQFF
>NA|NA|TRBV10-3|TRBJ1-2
TGTGCCATCAGTGAGTTTGGGGAGCAAGGTGGCTACACCTTC
CAISEFGEQGGYTF
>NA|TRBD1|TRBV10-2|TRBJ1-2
TGCGCCAGCAGATTAGCCGGGACAGCTAACTATGGCTACACCTTC
CASRLAGTANYGYTF
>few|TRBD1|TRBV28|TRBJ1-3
TGTGCCAGCAGGTCAGGGGGCTTAGTCTCTGGAAACACCATATATTTT
CASRSGGLVSGNTIYF
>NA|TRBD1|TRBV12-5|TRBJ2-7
TGTGCTAGTGGTCCAAAAATCCGGGACAGGCCTACCTACGAGCAGTACTTC
CASGPKIRDRPTYEQYF
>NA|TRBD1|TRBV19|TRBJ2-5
TGTGCCAGTAGTATAGGACAGGGGCTAGGGGAGACCCAGTACTTC
CASSIGQGLGETQYF
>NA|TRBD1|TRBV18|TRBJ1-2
TGTGCCAGCTCACCCGGACAGGGCCGAGGTGGCTACACCTTC
CASSPGQGRGGYTF
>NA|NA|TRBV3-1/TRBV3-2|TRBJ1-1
TGTGCCAGCAGCCAAGATTTCGGACAGATTGCCAAGGAAGCTTTCTTT
CASSQDFGQIAKEAFF
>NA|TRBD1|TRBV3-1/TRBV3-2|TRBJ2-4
TGTGCCAGCAGCCAAGAAGCAGGACAGGGGAGGAACATTCAGTACTTC
CASSQEAGQGRNIQYF
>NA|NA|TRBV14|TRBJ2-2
TGTGCCAGCAGCTGGGCTAGCTTGAACACCGGGGAGCTGTTTTTT
CASSWASLNTGELFF